This T cell receptor (beta chain) was found in a study of response to subunit inactivated influenza vaccine. Each CDR3 protein is one row after TCRdb ran MiXCR on the RT-PCR reads. The sample yields roughly 670,000 distinct CDR3 sequences, approximately 15% seen once. V gave up 2 bases and J gave up 8 bases, with 15 bases separating them. Germline loops: CDR1 MNHEY, CDR2 SVGEGT. The CDR3 has 14 amino acids. The V gene is TRBV6-2 or TRBV6-3, the J gene TRBJ1-1, with a possible D match to TRBD1 (6 bases). Sequencing used PBMCs from blood, obtained roughly 15 days before vaccination. The sequence was collected from a man over 45 who received an inactivated influenza vaccine. CDR3 in amino acids: CASSYDRRKGEAFF. CDR3 sequence (DNA): TGTGCCAGCAGTTACGACAGGAGAAAGGGGGAAGCTTTCTTT.